This T cell receptor beta chain is drawn from a study of CD8 T cells in Susac syndrome. Findings of the study overall: It was acknowledged in the study that the number of individuals who were included in its TCR sequencing and HLA analysis was relatively small.

Sequencing of TCR beta was performed on blood CD8+ T cells and on blood CD4+ T cells. Bulk CD8+ and CD4+ cells came from magnetic negative isolation; CD8+ TEMRA by FACS. This clonotype appeared many times. What it recognizes is unknown. A read error may produce the germline difference seen at one junction end. Germline V lookup: CDR1 SGHRS, CDR2 YFSETQ. The CDR3 spans 13 residues. Random hexamers were used to reverse transcribe an amount of roughly 0.5 to 1 ug RNA. TCR beta CDR3 was amplified by immunoSEQ multiplex PCR. This amplification extended across 54 Vbeta and 13 Jbeta segments. One entry per CDR3 protein, called by TCRdb with MiXCR from the immunoSEQ multiplex PCR reads. This sample has about 430,000 distinct CDR3 sequences, with approximately 85% found just once.

The rearrangement uses TRBV5-1 and TRBJ2-7; 7 bases line up with TRBD1. Sequencing was performed on CD8+ T cells from PBMCs. This TCR was sampled from a human donor with multiple sclerosis. CDR3 nucleotides: TGTGCCAGCAGCTCCGGGACAGCCTACGAGCAGTACTTC. Translation gives CASSSGTAYEQYF.